The T cell receptor beta chain under discussion was sequenced for a study of blood T cell repertoires in COVID-19 (dated by TCRdb to 2019 to 2021). Context from the whole study: The collaborator samples originated in the United States, Italy and Spain and spanned the acute and convalescent phases of COVID-19. The material from the prospective study consisted of cDNA or gDNA derived from T cells, B-cell-depleted T cells, or PBMCs. Deeply sampled blood TCRbeta repertoires from subjects exposed to, actively infected with, or recovered from COVID-19 were included in the dataset. The repertoires were released in a freely available public database meant as a resource for research on the immune response to SARS-CoV-2. Samples came from the ongoing ImmuneRACE study (first 160 participants) plus 1,254 subjects from 6 global collaborators. A de-identified subject ID, COVID-19 status, age in years and sex were almost always included in the sample metadata. HLA class I and class II types, where available, came from metadata supplied by the sample provider rather than from assay-based typing.

Remarks on this clone: Its antigen is unknown. No per-base quality is available; no much larger clone lies one base away.

CDR1 and CDR2, looked up from the germline V gene, are KGHDR and SFDVKD. Reading from cysteine to phenylalanine, the CDR3 counts 13 amino acids. Solely the CDR3 DNA is kept, with 39 bases framed from the first base. At the junction V is shortened by 11 bases and J by 7 bases; bases outside the gene matches: 9. Each collaborating institution followed its own protocols to collect whole blood in K2EDTA tubes. Collaborator samples were shipped for TCRbeta analysis as frozen whole blood, isolated PBMCs, or DNA extracted from either sample type. The study at large found these results: The quantity of clinical and demographic metadata differed by source and by participant and was supplied without curation.

TCRbeta CDR3 regions were amplified from genomic DNA using the immunoSEQ Assay, a bias-controlled multiplex PCR. Concerning the study's data processing: The number of nucleated cells in each sample was estimated from the amplification of reference gene primers within the assay. Sequence reads were collapsed and filtered to measure the absolute abundance of every unique TCRbeta CDR3 rearrangement. For each sample, productive Simpson clonality was calculated by taking the square root of Simpson's diversity index across productive rearrangements. TCRdb retrieved this table from immuneACCESS and kept in-frame rearrangements only. Not all clones are present; in checked studies, unresolved V genes account for under half, and no reason is known for the remainder. The V and J calls and clone size come from that table; D and trimming were worked out from the DNA. The sample records 60,000 to 85,000 clones, roughly 79% of which are singletons. Of the sample, 5% to 6.5% is held by the ten largest clones.

The TCR comes from a woman aged 60-70 years with acute or convalescent COVID-19. In this chain, TRBV24-1 is recombined with TRBJ2-1, with 8 central nucleotides matching TRBD1. Sequenced material: peripheral blood. The DNA is TGTGCCATCAGGGGGCATGAGTTGAATGAGCAGTTCTTC. This is translated as CAIRGHELNEQFF.